This T cell receptor beta chain comes out of a study of technical replicates of blood from four donors. The assay was immunoSEQ multiplex PCR, and TCRdb's table has in-frame clones only and misses some. This table has 75,000 to 85,000 clones, approximately 75% appearing once. The source is a human donor in good health. Some clones in this sample may be carry-over from other donors' samples. Sequences were obtained from PBMCs.

The CDR3, as DNA: TGCGCCAGCAGCCAACATATGCGGGGCCAGGCGACGAACACCGGGGAGCTGTTTTTT. Translated, it gives CASSQHMRGQATNTGELFF. The V call is TRBV4-1, the J call TRBJ2-2; the D gene is possibly TRBD2 (6 bases). Trimming pared 2 bases from V and 0 bases from J, leaving 19 bases between. The CDR3 has 19 amino acids. Looked up from germline, CDR1 is MGHRA and CDR2 is YSYEKL.